Listed below are T cell receptor beta chains from one sample, sequenced in a study of T cells in Graves' hyperthyroidism and ophthalmopathy. Each CDR3 protein gets one entry after TCRdb re-called the multiplex PCR reads with MiXCR. The data hold about half a million distinct CDR3 sequences, with roughly 15% observed a single time. Sequences were obtained from blood. The receptors stem from a woman between 25 and 40 years old with Graves' ophthalmopathy. Both conserved end residues are part of each CDR3. The order of the fields is J gene, D gene, clone size, V gene, CDR3 protein, CDR3 DNA. D genes are given only for firm matches. Not all rows give a size; the values are once, few, many and, for expanded clones, a class.

j_call: TRBJ2-3; d_call: TRBD2; clone_size: many; v_call: TRBV11-2; cdr3_aa: CASSPTTSSSDTQYF; cdr3_nt: TGTGCCAGCAGCCCGACGACTAGCAGTTCAGATACGCAGTATTTT
j_call: TRBJ1-6; d_call: TRBD1; clone_size: many; v_call: TRBV6-1; cdr3_aa: CASRGTGGKSYNSPLHF; cdr3_nt: TGTGCCAGCAGGGGGACAGGGGGCAAATCCTATAATTCACCCCTCCACTTT
j_call: TRBJ2-7; d_call: -; clone_size: few; v_call: TRBV10-3; cdr3_aa: CAISAPTGRAYEQYF; cdr3_nt: TGTGCCATCAGTGCTCCTACAGGGAGGGCCTACGAGCAGTACTTC
j_call: TRBJ2-1; d_call: -; clone_size: many; v_call: TRBV20-1; cdr3_aa: CSARESSGFYNEQFF; cdr3_nt: TGCAGTGCTAGAGAGTCAAGCGGGTTCTACAATGAGCAGTTCTTC
j_call: TRBJ2-7; d_call: TRBD1; clone_size: many; v_call: TRBV20-1; cdr3_aa: CSVLDRLWTYEQYF; cdr3_nt: TGCAGTGTACTGGACAGGCTCTGGACCTACGAGCAGTACTTC
j_call: TRBJ2-3; d_call: TRBD2; clone_size: few; v_call: TRBV6-1; cdr3_aa: CASSYPAGGRDTQYF; cdr3_nt: TGTGCCAGCAGTTATCCAGCGGGAGGGCGAGATACGCAGTATTTT
j_call: TRBJ2-7; d_call: -; clone_size: -; v_call: TRBV27; cdr3_aa: CASSLGQATVPYEQYF; cdr3_nt: TGTGCCAGCAGTTTAGGGCAGGCAACAGTACCCTACGAGCAGTACTTC
j_call: TRBJ2-3; d_call: -; clone_size: -; v_call: TRBV7-9; cdr3_aa: CASSPIRDFADTQYF; cdr3_nt: TGTGCCAGCAGCCCAATCCGGGACTTTGCAGATACGCAGTATTTT
j_call: TRBJ2-3; d_call: TRBD1; clone_size: many; v_call: TRBV7-3; cdr3_aa: CASASYGGQITDTQYF; cdr3_nt: TGTGCCAGCGCTTCCTATGGGGGACAGATCACAGATACGCAGTATTTT
j_call: TRBJ2-2; d_call: -; clone_size: many; v_call: TRBV4-3; cdr3_aa: CASSQGPGANTGELFF; cdr3_nt: TGCGCCAGCAGCCAAGGGCCGGGCGCGAACACCGGGGAGCTGTTTTTT
j_call: TRBJ2-1; d_call: -; clone_size: few; v_call: TRBV6-5; cdr3_aa: CASSYRLNNEQFF; cdr3_nt: TGTGCCAGCAGTTACCGGCTGAACAATGAGCAGTTCTTC
j_call: TRBJ2-3; d_call: -; clone_size: many; v_call: TRBV12-3/TRBV12-4; cdr3_aa: CASSLAESTDTQYF; cdr3_nt: TGTGCCAGCAGCTTAGCGGAGAGCACAGATACGCAGTATTTT
j_call: TRBJ2-1; d_call: TRBD2; clone_size: many; v_call: TRBV30; cdr3_aa: CAWSIAGGMRNEQFF; cdr3_nt: TGTGCCTGGAGTATAGCGGGAGGGATGCGCAATGAGCAGTTCTTC
j_call: TRBJ2-2; d_call: TRBD1; clone_size: many; v_call: TRBV20-1; cdr3_aa: CSARDYRGRTGELFF; cdr3_nt: TGCAGTGCTAGGGACTACAGGGGGCGCACCGGGGAGCTGTTTTTT
j_call: TRBJ1-1; d_call: -; clone_size: -; v_call: TRBV5-1; cdr3_aa: CASRSSDQWRAFF; cdr3_nt: TGCGCCAGCCGGTCCAGTGATCAGTGGAGAGCTTTCTTT
j_call: TRBJ2-3; d_call: TRBD1; clone_size: few; v_call: TRBV7-9; cdr3_aa: CASSSRDRVQYTQYF; cdr3_nt: TGTGCCAGCAGCTCCCGGGACAGGGTCCAGTATACGCAGTATTTT
j_call: TRBJ2-1; d_call: TRBD1; clone_size: few; v_call: TRBV20-1; cdr3_aa: CSARVGTGSLNEQFF; cdr3_nt: TGCAGTGCTAGAGTCGGGACAGGGAGTTTAAATGAGCAGTTCTTC
j_call: TRBJ1-3; d_call: -; clone_size: few; v_call: TRBV5-4; cdr3_aa: CASTPDHSGNTIYF; cdr3_nt: TGTGCCAGCACCCCGGACCACTCTGGAAACACCATATATTTT
j_call: TRBJ2-2; d_call: -; clone_size: few; v_call: TRBV7-3; cdr3_aa: CASSLPPVGTGELFF; cdr3_nt: TGTGCCAGCAGCTTACCCCCCGTTGGCACCGGGGAGCTGTTTTTT
j_call: TRBJ2-1; d_call: TRBD2; clone_size: many; v_call: TRBV30; cdr3_aa: CAWTAGLARNEQFF; cdr3_nt: TGTGCCTGGACCGCGGGACTAGCGCGCAATGAGCAGTTCTTC
j_call: TRBJ2-2; d_call: -; clone_size: few; v_call: TRBV5-8; cdr3_aa: CASTLLVAYGELFF; cdr3_nt: TGTGCCAGCACCTTGTTAGTAGCGTACGGGGAGCTGTTTTTT
j_call: TRBJ2-2; d_call: -; clone_size: few; v_call: TRBV5-5; cdr3_aa: CASSGFAGNTGELFF; cdr3_nt: TGTGCCAGCAGCGGCTTCGCCGGGAACACCGGGGAGCTGTTTTTT
j_call: TRBJ2-7; d_call: TRBD1; clone_size: -; v_call: TRBV7-2; cdr3_aa: CASSLTRGLYEQYF; cdr3_nt: TGTGCCAGCAGCTTAACCAGGGGGCTGTACGAGCAGTACTTC
j_call: TRBJ1-5; d_call: -; clone_size: -; v_call: TRBV6-1; cdr3_aa: CASTGGAQPQHF; cdr3_nt: TGTGCCAGCACCGGGGGGGCTCAGCCCCAGCATTTT
j_call: TRBJ1-5; d_call: -; clone_size: many; v_call: TRBV3-1; cdr3_aa: CASSQVPDQPQHF; cdr3_nt: TGTGCCAGCAGCCAGGTACCCGATCAGCCCCAGCATTTT
j_call: TRBJ2-1; d_call: -; clone_size: many; v_call: TRBV24-1; cdr3_aa: CATSDPDSYNEQFF; cdr3_nt: TGTGCCACCAGTGACCCAGACAGCTACAATGAGCAGTTCTTC
j_call: TRBJ1-5; d_call: -; clone_size: many; v_call: TRBV20-1; cdr3_aa: CSASNIGFGNQPQHF; cdr3_nt: TGCAGTGCATCCAATATTGGGTTCGGCAATCAGCCCCAGCATTTT
j_call: TRBJ2-7; d_call: -; clone_size: -; v_call: TRBV28; cdr3_aa: CASSLPHRADEQYF; cdr3_nt: TGTGCCAGCAGTTTACCGCACCGGGCGGACGAGCAGTACTTC
j_call: TRBJ2-5; d_call: -; clone_size: many; v_call: TRBV12-3/TRBV12-4; cdr3_aa: CASSSRGVGQETQYF; cdr3_nt: TGTGCCAGCAGTTCCAGGGGAGTCGGCCAAGAGACCCAGTACTTC
j_call: TRBJ2-7; d_call: -; clone_size: -; v_call: TRBV13; cdr3_aa: CASSQEDGNIPYEQYF; cdr3_nt: TGTGCCAGCAGCCAGGAGGACGGAAACATTCCCTACGAGCAGTACTTC
j_call: TRBJ2-7; d_call: -; clone_size: many; v_call: TRBV7-2; cdr3_aa: CASSFSLGGLYEQYF; cdr3_nt: TGTGCCAGCAGCTTTTCTTTGGGCGGGCTGTACGAGCAGTACTTC
j_call: TRBJ2-1; d_call: -; clone_size: many; v_call: TRBV9; cdr3_aa: CASSVPREGLGYEQFF; cdr3_nt: TGTGCCAGCAGCGTACCGCGGGAAGGGTTGGGGTATGAGCAGTTCTTC
j_call: TRBJ1-2; d_call: TRBD1; clone_size: many; v_call: TRBV15; cdr3_aa: CATSRDQGQLYGYTF; cdr3_nt: TGTGCCACCAGCAGAGATCAGGGACAGCTATATGGCTACACCTTC
j_call: TRBJ2-1; d_call: TRBD2; clone_size: -; v_call: TRBV6-4; cdr3_aa: CASSARPGLADNEQFF; cdr3_nt: TGTGCCAGCAGTGCTCGCCCGGGACTAGCCGACAATGAGCAGTTCTTC
j_call: TRBJ2-7; d_call: -; clone_size: many; v_call: TRBV11-1; cdr3_aa: CASSSHLGGKEAPEKQYF; cdr3_nt: TGTGCCAGCAGCTCCCACCTGGGGGGAAAGGAGGCCCCGGAGAAGCAGTACTTC
j_call: TRBJ2-7; d_call: -; clone_size: -; v_call: TRBV4-1; cdr3_aa: CASSPLADSSYEQYF; cdr3_nt: TGCGCCAGCAGCCCATTAGCGGATAGCTCCTACGAGCAGTACTTC
j_call: TRBJ2-1; d_call: TRBD2; clone_size: many; v_call: TRBV20-1; cdr3_aa: CSARRAASGSFSEQFF; cdr3_nt: TGCAGTGCTAGAAGGGCAGCTAGCGGGAGTTTCAGTGAGCAGTTCTTC
j_call: TRBJ2-1; d_call: TRBD2; clone_size: many; v_call: TRBV3-1; cdr3_aa: CASSRGEGQFF; cdr3_nt: TGTGCCAGCAGCCGGGGGGAGGGGCAGTTCTTC
j_call: TRBJ1-2; d_call: TRBD1; clone_size: many; v_call: TRBV3-1; cdr3_aa: CASSFRDSFNYGYTF; cdr3_nt: TGTGCCAGCAGCTTCCGGGACAGCTTCAACTATGGCTACACCTTC
j_call: TRBJ2-7; d_call: -; clone_size: many; v_call: TRBV12-3/TRBV12-4; cdr3_aa: CASSLAVGYEQYF; cdr3_nt: TGTGCCAGCAGTTTAGCGGTGGGATACGAGCAGTACTTC
j_call: TRBJ2-7; d_call: -; clone_size: many; v_call: TRBV20-1; cdr3_aa: CSAREFVGSYEQYF; cdr3_nt: TGCAGTGCTAGAGAGTTCGTAGGATCCTACGAGCAGTACTTC
j_call: TRBJ1-6; d_call: -; clone_size: few; v_call: TRBV20-1; cdr3_aa: CSARTTVNNSPLHF; cdr3_nt: TGCAGTGCTAGAACGACAGTCAATAATTCACCCCTCCACTTT
j_call: TRBJ2-2; d_call: -; clone_size: once; v_call: TRBV2; cdr3_aa: CASRGDSPSYEQYFGPGTGELFF; cdr3_nt: -
j_call: TRBJ1-1; d_call: -; clone_size: few; v_call: TRBV29-1; cdr3_aa: CSVRTASPEAFF; cdr3_nt: TGCAGCGTTCGGACGGCTTCCCCTGAAGCTTTCTTT
j_call: TRBJ2-1; d_call: TRBD2; clone_size: many; v_call: TRBV19; cdr3_aa: CASSSRGLASEQFF; cdr3_nt: TGTGCCAGTAGCAGCCGGGGACTAGCGAGTGAGCAGTTCTTC
j_call: TRBJ1-1; d_call: -; clone_size: many; v_call: TRBV6-2/TRBV6-3; cdr3_aa: CASSPPSGVDTEAFF; cdr3_nt: TGTGCCAGCAGTCCGCCCTCGGGGGTCGACACTGAAGCTTTCTTT
j_call: TRBJ2-1; d_call: TRBD1; clone_size: -; v_call: TRBV11-2; cdr3_aa: CASRSGGGEQFF; cdr3_nt: TGTGCCAGCAGATCAGGGGGCGGTGAGCAGTTCTTC
j_call: TRBJ1-4; d_call: TRBD1; clone_size: few; v_call: TRBV6-1; cdr3_aa: CASSPSPGQENEKLFF; cdr3_nt: TGTGCCAGCAGTCCGAGCCCGGGACAGGAGAATGAAAAACTGTTTTTT
j_call: TRBJ2-5; d_call: -; clone_size: many; v_call: TRBV18; cdr3_aa: CASSPLRRGQETQYF; cdr3_nt: TGTGCCAGCTCACCACTCAGGAGGGGGCAAGAGACCCAGTACTTC
j_call: TRBJ1-2; d_call: -; clone_size: many; v_call: TRBV30; cdr3_aa: CAWSVRTGTYGYTF; cdr3_nt: TGTGCCTGGAGTGTACGCACAGGGACCTATGGCTACACCTTC
j_call: TRBJ2-4; d_call: -; clone_size: -; v_call: TRBV20-1; cdr3_aa: CSASGLAGRIQYF; cdr3_nt: TGCAGTGCTAGTGGGCTAGCAGGGCGCATTCAGTACTTC
j_call: TRBJ1-1; d_call: -; clone_size: many; v_call: TRBV6-5; cdr3_aa: CASSYSDRGNTEAFF; cdr3_nt: TGTGCCAGCAGTTACTCGGACCGAGGGAACACTGAAGCTTTCTTT
j_call: TRBJ1-5; d_call: TRBD1; clone_size: few; v_call: TRBV27; cdr3_aa: CASSSQRGLGQPQHF; cdr3_nt: TGTGCCAGCAGTTCCCAAAGGGGGCTGGGTCAGCCCCAGCATTTT
j_call: TRBJ2-7; d_call: TRBD1; clone_size: few; v_call: TRBV19; cdr3_aa: CASSPNSGTGDYEQYF; cdr3_nt: TGTGCCAGTAGTCCAAATTCCGGGACAGGGGATTACGAGCAGTACTTC
j_call: TRBJ1-4; d_call: TRBD1; clone_size: -; v_call: TRBV27; cdr3_aa: CASSRTGASEKLFF; cdr3_nt: TGTGCCAGCAGTCGGACAGGGGCCTCTGAAAAACTGTTTTTT
j_call: TRBJ1-4; d_call: TRBD1; clone_size: many; v_call: TRBV12-3/TRBV12-4; cdr3_aa: CASSLGQAIEKLFF; cdr3_nt: TGTGCCAGCAGTTTGGGACAGGCCATTGAAAAACTGTTTTTT
j_call: TRBJ2-4; d_call: -; clone_size: many; v_call: TRBV5-4; cdr3_aa: CATQDREGSKNIQYF; cdr3_nt: TGTGCCACCCAGGACAGGGAGGGATCCAAAAACATTCAGTACTTC
j_call: TRBJ1-5; d_call: -; clone_size: many; v_call: TRBV6-2/TRBV6-3; cdr3_aa: CASSLQGLSGAQPQHF; cdr3_nt: TGTGCCAGCAGCCTACAGGGACTCTCGGGAGCTCAGCCCCAGCATTTT
j_call: TRBJ2-7; d_call: -; clone_size: -; v_call: TRBV28; cdr3_aa: CASRRSLGSPYEQYF; cdr3_nt: TGTGCCAGCAGACGTTCGCTCGGGTCGCCCTACGAGCAGTACTTC
j_call: TRBJ1-5; d_call: -; clone_size: many; v_call: TRBV30; cdr3_aa: CAWNSRGLTNQPQHF; cdr3_nt: TGTGCCTGGAACTCTAGGGGACTAACAAATCAGCCCCAGCATTTT